Shown below are 28 T cell receptor beta chains from a single sample sequenced in a study of cytomegalovirus exposure and HLA in healthy donors. The table came from immunoSEQ multiplex PCR; TCRdb's copy has only in-frame clones and leaves some out. The profile shows 200,000 to 250,000 clones, approximately 80% of them singletons. Sequenced input: PBMCs. These TCRs come from a woman between 25 and 40 years old in good health and CMV-seropositive.

The J gene is TRBJ1-2, the V gene TRBV2, with TRBD1 matching 7 bases. Germline loops: CDR1 SNHLY, CDR2 FYNNEI. Trimming cost V 10 bases and J 0 bases; bases outside gene matches: 11. There are 15 residues in the CDR3. The CDR3 loop is CATLLRDSANYGYTF. Written as DNA, the CDR3 is TGTGCCACCCTCCTCCGGGACAGTGCTAACTATGGCTACACCTTC.

The count of this clone is one. This sequence joins TRBV18 and TRBJ2-7; D is unclear. The germline V gene encodes CDR1 KGHSH and CDR2 LQKENI. The CDR3 totals 14 residues. The V end lost 0 bases, the J end lost 3 bases, and 9 bases lay between the germline ends. The CDR3 sequence: CASSPPLEYYEQYF. The CDR3 region has the DNA TGTGCCAGCTCACCACCGTTAGAATACTACGAGCAGTACTTC.

Only one count was recorded for this clone. The chain carries TRBV18 and TRBJ2-7; 9 positions agree with TRBD2. The CDR3 is 13 residues long. The junction had 3 bases not matched to a gene; V was cut back by 5 bases and J by 4 bases. Germline values: CDR1 KGHSH, CDR2 LQKENI. DNA of the CDR3: TGTGCCAGCTCAGAACTAGCGGGTTACGAGCAGTACTTC. Residues: CASSELAGYEQYF.

The chain recombines TRBV2 with TRBJ2-1, with D maybe TRBD1 (6 bases). V lost 6 bases and J 2 bases, leaving 14 bases between the germline ends. The CDR3 is made up of 15 amino acids. Per germline, CDR1 SNHLY and CDR2 FYNNEI. The CDR3 here is CASRLNRAPYNEQFF. As DNA, the CDR3 is TGTGCCAGCAGACTCAACAGGGCCCCCTACAATGAGCAGTTCTTC.

The chain combines TRBV5-1 with TRBJ2-1, with 7 positions matching TRBD1. The germline V gene has CDR1 SGHRS and CDR2 YFSETQ. Trimming at V came to 4 bases and at J to 5 bases, leaving 6 bases not matched to a gene. CDR3 length: 14 amino acids. The CDR3 DNA is TGCGCCAGCAGCCATTCCGGGACAGACAATGAGCAGTTCTTC. It yields the protein CASSHSGTDNEQFF. Complete variable domain (other parts from reference TRBV5-1 and TRBJ2-1): KAGVTQTPRYLIKTRGQQVTLSCSPISGHRSVSWYQQTPGQGLQFLFEYFSETQRNKGNFPGRFSGRQFSNSRSEMNVSTLELGDSALYLCASSHSGTDNEQFFGPGTRLTVL.

CDR3: CAWTLDSNQPQHF. The DNA for the CDR3 is TGTGCCTGGACCCTGGATAGCAATCAGCCCCAGCATTTT. This chain joins TRBV30 and TRBJ1-5; D unclear. The CDR3 is 13 residues long. V was trimmed by 4 bases and J by 0 bases, leaving 7 bases between them. The germline gives CDR1 GTSNPN, CDR2 SVGIG (reference sequence). Using reference TRBV30 and TRBJ1-5 for the parts outside the CDR3, the full variable domain is SQTIHQWPATLVQPVGSPLSLECTVEGTSNPNLYWYRQAAGRGLQLLFYSVGIGQISSEVPQNLSASRPQDRQFILSSKKLLLSDSGFYLCAWTLDSNQPQHFGDGTRLSIL.

The chain combines TRBV9 with TRBJ2-7; 8 nucleotides match TRBD1. The V gene end was trimmed by 2 bases and the J gene end by 3 bases; junction bases not matched to a gene: 7. Germline values: CDR1 SGDLS, CDR2 YYNGEE. The CDR3 runs 15 residues. In DNA, the CDR3 is TGTGCCAGCAGCGTGACCTCCGGGACAGGCTACGAGCAGTACTTC. Amino acid sequence: CASSVTSGTGYEQYF.

The rearrangement uses TRBV6-1 and TRBJ2-7; unclear D gene. V lost 2 bases and J 3 bases, leaving 8 bases between the germline ends. This CDR3 has 13 amino acids. Germline loops: CDR1 MNHNS, CDR2 SASEGT. CDR3: CASSELGNYEQYF. CDR3 coding DNA: TGTGCCAGCAGTGAATTGGGGAACTACGAGCAGTACTTC.

The chain employs TRBV4-2 and TRBJ1-5; TRBD1 might be the D (5 bases). Looked up from germline, CDR1 is LGHNA and CDR2 is YNFKEQ. V was shortened by 2 bases and J by 7 bases, with 12 bases between the two germline ends. The CDR3 is made up of 14 amino acids. The CDR3 DNA reads as TGTGCCAGCAGCCAAACGTTCGGGGGACAGCCCCAGCATTTT. Encoded protein: CASSQTFGGQPQHF.

V usage is TRBV5-1 and J usage is TRBJ2-1; D ambiguous. Trimming removed 2 bases from V and 9 bases from J, with 9 bases in between. The CDR3 is 12 amino acids. Germline CDR1 reads SGHRS; CDR2 reads YFSETQ. The CDR3, as DNA: TGCGCCAGCAGCTTAAGCGTCGGTGAGCAGTTCTTC. Protein product: CASSLSVGEQFF.

The rearrangement links TRBV19 to TRBJ2-2; tentatively, D is TRBD2 (6 bases). CDR1 is LNHDA and CDR2 is SQIVND in the germline V gene (reference sequence). The CDR3 has 14 amino acids. The V end was cut by 7 bases, the J end by 4 bases, with 13 bases between. Here the CDR3 DNA reads TGTGCCAGTAAAGGAGGGGCTGGCACCGGGGAGCTGTTTTTT. It encodes CASKGGAGTGELFF.

The chain couples TRBV5-1 to TRBJ1-5; perhaps TRBD1 as D (5 bases). Trimming shortened V by 4 bases and J by 6 bases, and 14 bases separated the two germline ends. This CDR3 has 14 amino acids. Germline values: CDR1 SGHRS, CDR2 YFSETQ. The CDR3 region is CASSPGGEGQPQHF. The CDR3 coding sequence is TGCGCCAGCAGCCCGGGGGGGGAGGGTCAGCCCCAGCATTTT.

This clone came up once. The V and J genes are TRBV30 and TRBJ1-1; D is undetermined. V was cut by 0 bases and J by 2 bases, with 7 bases left in between. Germline CDR1 is GTSNPN and CDR2 is SVGIG (reference sequence). The length of the CDR3 is 13 residues. The CDR3 region is CAWSVSKNTEAFF. The CDR3 bases are TGTGCCTGGAGTGTTTCAAAAAACACTGAAGCTTTCTTT.

The chain links TRBV27 to TRBJ2-5; 7 nucleotides line up with TRBD1. This CDR3 contains 15 residues. Germline loops: CDR1 MNHEY, CDR2 SMNVEV (reference sequence). Trimming cost V 5 bases and J 2 bases; bases outside gene matches: 8. The CDR3 protein is CASSATWGQQETQYF. The DNA for the CDR3 is TGTGCCAGCAGTGCAACGTGGGGACAGCAAGAGACCCAGTACTTC.

The chain employs TRBV12-5 and TRBJ1-2; D remains unclear. Deletions cut 5 bases from V and 4 bases from J, with 5 bases between. CDR3 length: 11 residues. Germline CDR1 is LGHNT and CDR2 is FRNRAP. The CDR3 DNA sequence: TGTGCTAGTGGTCCCTCCTATGGCTACACCTTC. This codes for CASGPSYGYTF.

This chain joins TRBV30 and TRBJ1-1; D is ambiguous. This CDR3 region has 12 residues. Trimming took off 6 bases at V and 1 base at J, with 9 bases between the two ends. Germline V gene sequence: CDR1 GTSNPN, CDR2 SVGIG (reference sequence). The CDR3 here is CACSTQNTEAFF. The CDR3 nucleotides are TGTGCCTGTTCGACGCAGAACACTGAAGCTTTCTTT.

Only a few counts were recorded for this clone. V usage is TRBV7-8 and J usage is TRBJ1-2, with 7 bases aligning to TRBD1. CDR3 length: 14 residues. CDR1 is SGHVS and CDR2 is FQNEAQ in the germline V gene. V was pared by 4 bases and J by 8 bases, with 10 bases of the junction left unmatched. The CDR3 spells CASSYYRDSIGYTF. CDR3 DNA: TGTGCCAGCAGCTACTACCGGGACAGCATAGGCTACACCTTC.

The chain combines TRBV7-2 with TRBJ2-1; 11 positions agree with TRBD2. The germline CDR1 and CDR2 sequences are SGHTA and FQGNSA. Trimming took 1 base from V and 8 from J; bases not matched to a gene: 4. CDR3 length equals 15 residues. Here the CDR3 reads CASSLVASGRHEQFF. The CDR3 nucleotides read TGTGCCAGCAGCTTAGTTGCTAGCGGGAGGCATGAGCAGTTCTTC.

The V and J genes are TRBV19 and TRBJ1-2; D gene uncertain. The CDR3 has 14 residues. In germline, CDR1 is LNHDA, CDR2 SQIVND (reference sequence). V was shortened by 0 bases and J by 1 base, with 6 bases between the two germline ends. For the CDR3, the DNA is TGTGCCAGTAGTATAGAGTGGGATAACTATGGCTACACCTTC. Protein: CASSIEWDNYGYTF.

This clone has only one observation. The rearrangement uses TRBV2 and TRBJ1-1; maybe TRBD1 (6 bases). The CDR3 totals 13 residues. Germline values: CDR1 SNHLY, CDR2 FYNNEI. The V end was cut by 6 bases, the J end by 10 bases, with 18 bases between. CDR3 coding DNA: TGTGCCAGCAGCTACGGACAGCGGGGGGTAGCTTTCTTT. Translated, it gives CASSYGQRGVAFF.

The chain uses TRBV29-1 and TRBJ2-5, with D possibly TRBD1 on 8 matching bases. In germline, CDR1 is SQVTM, CDR2 ANQGSEA. CDR3 length: 17 amino acids. V dropped 5 bases and J dropped 4 bases, with 26 bases sitting between them. The CDR3 region is CSVTGGNTGSGSETQYF. CDR3 DNA: TGCAGCGTTACAGGGGGAAATACCGGTAGCGGGTCAGAGACCCAGTACTTC.

This chain joins TRBV30 and TRBJ2-7; weak D call: TRBD2 (5 bases). This CDR3 has 12 residues. Germline CDR1 reads GTSNPN; CDR2 reads SVGIG (reference sequence). V gave up 2 bases and J gave up 6 bases, with 11 bases separating them. CDR3 nucleotide sequence: TGTGCCTGGAGTTATGGAGGCTTCGAGCAGTACTTC. Protein sequence: CAWSYGGFEQYF.

This clone was found once. V is TRBV29-1 and J is TRBJ2-6, with D perhaps matching TRBD2 (5 bases). The germline V and J ends were trimmed by 6 bases and 4 bases, with 13 bases remaining between them. Per the germline V gene, CDR1 is SQVTM and CDR2 is ANQGSEA. The CDR3 loop spans 14 amino acids. Here the CDR3 reads CSVRERSGANVLTF. CDR3 nucleotide sequence: TGCAGCGTCCGGGAAAGGTCCGGGGCCAACGTCCTGACTTTC.

This chain joins TRBV6-5 and TRBJ1-5, with D hard to call. CDR1 is MNHEY and CDR2 is SVGAGI in the germline V gene. This CDR3 is 13 amino acids long. Trimming left V 5 bases short and J 4 bases short, with 9 bases between. CDR3 loop: CASSPSGNQPQHF. The CDR3 DNA sequence: TGTGCCAGCAGTCCCTCCGGGAATCAGCCCCAGCATTTT.

The chain combines TRBV11-3 with TRBJ2-1, with 12 bases lining up with TRBD2. The CDR3 consists of 15 residues. The germline V gene has CDR1 SGHNT and CDR2 YENEEA. Trimming removed 4 bases from V and 4 bases from J; junction bases left unmatched: 2. The CDR3 sequence is CASSSGTSGYNEQFF. CDR3 nucleotides: TGTGCCAGCAGCTCTGGGACTAGCGGGTACAATGAGCAGTTCTTC.

The CDR3 DNA reads as TGCGCCAGCAGCCCAGGGACAGGGGAAAACACCGGGGAGCTGTTTTTT. Residues: CASSPGTGENTGELFF. The chain has TRBV4-1 and TRBJ2-2; 10 bases map to TRBD1. Germline CDR1 reads MGHRA; CDR2 reads YSYEKL. With 4 bases clipped from V and 2 bases from J, the junction kept 4 bases outside the gene matches. The CDR3 is 16 residues long.

J is TRBJ2-1 and V is TRBV27; D gene unclear. From germline, CDR1 is MNHEY and CDR2 SMNVEV (reference sequence). This CDR3 has 13 residues. V dropped 3 bases and J dropped 5 bases, with 8 bases sitting between them. The CDR3 spells CASSFWQNNEQFF. The CDR3 nucleotides read TGTGCCAGCAGTTTTTGGCAGAACAATGAGCAGTTCTTC.

The rearrangement links TRBV9 to TRBJ2-3; possibly TRBD2 for D (5 bases). Trimming cost V 6 bases and J 2 bases, with 13 bases left between them. CDR3 size: 14 residues. The germline gives CDR1 SGDLS, CDR2 YYNGEE. The CDR3 is CASNEAATTDTQYF. The CDR3 DNA sequence: TGTGCCAGCAATGAAGCGGCGACCACAGATACGCAGTATTTT. Based on the CDR3 plus reference TRBV9 and TRBJ2-3, the full variable domain is DSGVTQTPKHLITATGQRVTLRCSPRSGDLSVYWYQQSLDQGLQFLIQYYNGEERAKGNILERFSAQQFPDLHSELNLSSLELGDSALYFCASNEAATTDTQYFGPGTRLTVL.